A selection of T cell receptor beta chains follows, all from one sample in a study of T cells in Graves' hyperthyroidism and ophthalmopathy. TCRdb itself ran the multiplex PCR reads through MiXCR, one entry per CDR3 protein. The sample yields more than 500,000 distinct CDR3 sequences, 46% seen once. The sequencing input was peripheral blood or thyroid tissue (not recorded which). The receptors originated from an adult woman with Graves' disease, either hyperthyroidism or ophthalmopathy (not recorded which). Each CDR3 is given with its conserved first and last residue. The D gene is left open where the match is weak. Rows give clone size only sometimes, using once, few, many, or a class for an expanded clone.

V gene	clone size	J gene	D gene	CDR3 DNA	CDR3 protein
TRBV28	few	TRBJ2-2	NA	TGTGCCAGCGGCCGGGCTCTAAACTCCGGGGAGCTGTTTTTT	CASGRALNSGELFF
TRBV12-3/TRBV12-4	many	TRBJ2-7	TRBD1	TGTGCCAGCAGCCCGACAGGGAGAGCCTCCTACGAGCAGTACTTC	CASSPTGRASYEQYF
TRBV11-2	NA	TRBJ1-6	NA	TGTGCCAGCAGCCCCAACCGGCCGGATTCACCCCTCCACTTT	CASSPNRPDSPLHF
TRBV27	NA	TRBJ1-5	NA	TGTGCCAGCAGTTTATCGATGGTGGAACAGCCCCAGCATTTT	CASSLSMVEQPQHF
TRBV4-1	NA	TRBJ1-1	NA	TGCGCCAGCAGCCAGTATTGGGGGAACACTGAAGCTTTCTTT	CASSQYWGNTEAFF
TRBV2	NA	TRBJ2-1	TRBD2	TGTGCCAGCAGTGACCGGACTAGCGGGATTGAGCAGTTCTTC	CASSDRTSGIEQFF
TRBV10-3	NA	TRBJ2-7	TRBD2	TGTGCCCACGGGCTAGCGGGAGGGACCTACGAGCAGTACTTC	CAHGLAGGTYEQYF
TRBV9	many	TRBJ2-2	TRBD2	TGTGCCAGCAGCGTAGAGGCGGGAGGGCGAACCGGGGAGCTGTTTTTT	CASSVEAGGRTGELFF
TRBV2	NA	TRBJ2-2	TRBD1	TGTGCCAGCAGTCAGGGACAGGGCAACGGGGAGCTGTTTTTT	CASSQGQGNGELFF
TRBV7-2	NA	TRBJ2-7	TRBD1	TGTGCCAGCAGTCGCCCGGGACAGGGGGCTGTGGACGAGCAGTACTTC	CASSRPGQGAVDEQYF
TRBV5-5	few	TRBJ1-2	TRBD1	TGTGCCAGCAGCTACCGTTCAGGGGGCTACGACTACACCTTC	CASSYRSGGYDYTF
TRBV6-4	NA	TRBJ2-2	NA	TGTGCCAGCAGTGGGGACACGAACGGGGAGCTGTTTTTT	CASSGDTNGELFF
TRBV20-1	NA	TRBJ2-5	TRBD2	TGCAGTGCTAGAGTTAGCGGGAGGGCCCAAGAGACCCAGTACTTC	CSARVSGRAQETQYF
TRBV7-9	once	TRBJ2-1	TRBD2	TGTGCCAGCAGCCTCACCGGGGGGGGGAGGGGGTACAATGAGCAGTTCTTC	CASSLTGGGRGYNEQFF
TRBV29-1	NA	TRBJ2-7	NA	TGCAGCGTTGATGCGAGTGGGAGCTCCTACGAGCAGTACTTC	CSVDASGSSYEQYF
TRBV7-2	NA	TRBJ1-6	TRBD1	TGTGCCAGCAGCCCCCGGACAGGGCTGGCACCCCTCCACTTT	CASSPRTGLAPLHF
TRBV5-1	many	TRBJ2-2	NA	TGCGCCAGCAGCTCCGGACAGAACACCGGGGAGCTGTTTTTT	CASSSGQNTGELFF
TRBV7-2	NA	TRBJ1-1	NA	TGTGCCAGCAGCTCCAGGATACTGAACACTGAAGCTTTCTTT	CASSSRILNTEAFF
TRBV5-6	many	TRBJ2-7	TRBD1	TGTGCCAGCAGCTACAGAGACAGGGGGCCCATGGAGCAGTACTTC	CASSYRDRGPMEQYF
TRBV25-1	NA	TRBJ1-1	NA	TGTGCCAGCGTAGTCGGGGGGGCGGCTTTCTTT	CASVVGGAAFF
TRBV6-1	NA	TRBJ2-5	NA	TGTGCCAGCAGCCGGGCTCGGACCCAATACTTC	CASSRARTQYF
TRBV30	NA	TRBJ1-1	NA	TGTGCCTGGGGCGAGGTACCGGACTGTGAAGCTTTCTTT	CAWGEVPDCEAFF